Included here is one TCR beta chain sequence, with context. Antigen unknown. This sample was taken from a study of shared clonotypes between healthy human individuals. In the study overall: There were three CD4 naive, three CD4 memory, two CD8 naive and one CD8 memory plates per donor. Study-wide findings and caveats: An effect of sequencing depth on clonotype sharing among donors was expected. Some clonotypes were shared by all four sorted-subset donors, while others were not shared. The non-shared ones had lower generation probabilities than the shared ones.

Across several immunoSEQ plates, the genomic DNA of each subset was split evenly. Libraries were prepared by immunoSEQ multiplex PCR; TCRdb keeps only in-frame clonotypes and omits some of them. The table has more than 550,000 clones, under 95% seen once. Selected positively for CCR7 and CD45RO-negative, naive CD8 cells excluded terminally differentiated effector memory CD45RA+ cells. The receptor's source is a man aged 25-40 years in good health. Sequencing used naive CD8+ T cells sorted from blood.

CDR3 sequence: CASSFRQRGEQYF. The CDR3 bases are TGTGCCAGCAGCTTTCGGCAGAGAGGCGAGCAGTACTTC. The J gene is TRBJ2-7, the V gene TRBV11-2, with D unresolved. V gave up 3 bases and J gave up 6 bases, with 12 bases separating them. Germline V gene sequence: CDR1 SGHAT, CDR2 FQNNGV. This CDR3 has 13 amino acids.